Listed here are 3 T cell receptor beta chains from one sample, sequenced in a study of cytomegalovirus exposure and HLA in healthy donors. The PCR had 60 Vbeta and 13 Jbeta primers. Assay used: immunoSEQ multiplex PCR; TCRdb lists only in-frame clones, some missing. The sample carries 120,000 to 150,000 clones, 78% recorded once. Sequencing was performed on PBMCs. Receptors originate from a man aged 40-55 years in good health and CMV-seropositive.

The rearrangement joins TRBV6-5 to TRBJ2-2; TRBD1 matches at 8 bases. CDR1 is MNHEY and CDR2 is SVGAGI in the germline V gene. With V trimmed by 6 bases and J by 0 bases, 3 bases remained unmatched. The length of the CDR3 is 15 residues. CDR3 sequence reads: CASSPDRANTGELFF. CDR3 in DNA: TGTGCCAGCAGCCCGGACAGGGCGAACACCGGGGAGCTGTTTTTT.

The rearrangement links TRBV7-6 to TRBJ2-2; 8 nucleotides match TRBD2. Germline trimming cut 5 bases from V and 9 bases from J; bases unmatched to any gene: 14. Germline assignment: CDR1 SGHVS and CDR2 FNYEAQ. The CDR3 sequence is 16 residues long. DNA for the CDR3: TGTGCCAGCAGCCCGGGGGGGCGGGGAATTCTCCGGGAGCTGTTTTTT. This gives the protein CASSPGGRGILRELFF.

The V gene is TRBV19, the J gene TRBJ2-3; possible D gene TRBD1, 6 bases. CDR1 LNHDA and CDR2 SQIVND come from the germline V gene (reference sequence). V lost 5 bases, J lost 0 bases, and 15 bases lay in between. The CDR3 runs 16 residues. The DNA for the CDR3 is TGTGCCAGTAGTCTACGACCGGGACAAAGCACAGATACGCAGTATTTT. It is translated as CASSLRPGQSTDTQYF.